What follows describes a single T cell receptor (beta chain). Germline lookup yields CDR1 SGHTA and CDR2 FQGNSA. The CDR3 loop spans 10 amino acids. Trimming left V 1 base short and J 10 bases short, with 2 bases between. The data are from a study of blood T cell repertoires in COVID-19. Assay used: immunoSEQ multiplex PCR; TCRdb lists only in-frame clones, some missing. The table records 53,000 or so clones, less than 85% of them present only once. The rearrangement uses TRBV7-2 and TRBJ2-1; D uncertain. The sample comprised peripheral blood. The TCR originated in a man aged 65-85 years with active COVID-19. The CDR3 DNA follows: TGTGCCAGCAGCTTAGTAGAGCAGTTCTTC. It yields the protein CASSLVEQFF.